These T cell receptor beta chains were read from a single sample in a study of vaccination effects on CD4 cells after COVID-19. Profiled with immunoSEQ multiplex PCR; TCRdb holds only in-frame clones, not every one. This table has under 65,000 clones, around three quarters appearing once. These TCRs are of unknown antigen specificity. The starting material was CD4+ T cells from PBMCs cultured with HIV peptides, obtained before COVID-19 vaccination. These receptors all come from a human donor who had a prior SARS-CoV-2 infection. The CDR3 runs from the conserved cysteine through the conserved F or W. The D gene is left open where the match is weak. Size is stated for part of the rows, as once, few or many counts, or as a class when the clone is expanded.

d_call j_call v_call clone_size cdr3_nt cdr3_aa
NA TRBJ1-4 TRBV4-1 NA TGCGCCAGCAGCCAGGTGGGGTTGACTAATGAAAAACTGTTTTTT CASSQVGLTNEKLFF
NA TRBJ1-2 TRBV19 once TGTGCCAGTATGGGTTGGGACACACGATTGGCGAGCACCTATGGCTACACCTTC CASMGWDTRLASTYGYTF
NA TRBJ2-2 TRBV28 NA TGTGCCAGCACCGAAAATGGCAGGTACACCGGGGAGCTGTTTTTT CASTENGRYTGELFF
TRBD1 TRBJ1-4 TRBV4-2 NA TGTGCCAGCAGCCGCGACAGACAGGGGGCCCATGAAAAACTGTTTTTT CASSRDRQGAHEKLFF
TRBD1 TRBJ1-2 TRBV5-5 NA TGTGCCAGCAGCTCTAGAGCGACAGGGGATCTAAACTATGGCTACACCTTC CASSSRATGDLNYGYTF
NA TRBJ2-5 TRBV15 NA TGTGCCACCAGCAGGGAACGAACAGGGACGGGGACCCAGTACTTC CATSRERTGTGTQYF
NA TRBJ1-4 TRBV4-2 NA TGTGCCAGCAGCCAAGATGAGGTGCGGGGGCGTGAAAAACTGTTTTTT CASSQDEVRGREKLFF
TRBD1 TRBJ2-7 TRBV5-1 NA TGCGCCAGCAGCCGGGGACAGGGTTTAGGAGAGCAGTACTTC CASSRGQGLGEQYF
NA TRBJ1-2 TRBV24-1 NA TGTGCCACCCCCCACTATGGCTACACCTTC CATPHYGYTF
NA TRBJ2-5 TRBV2 once TGTGCCAGCAGCGAAGTGGCAGAGACCCAGTACTTC CASSEVAETQYF
NA TRBJ2-1 TRBV5-1 NA TGCGCCAGCAGCTTGGCATCGAGCTCCTACAATGAGCAGTTCTTC CASSLASSSYNEQFF
NA TRBJ1-4 TRBV3-1/TRBV3-2 NA TGTGCCAGCAGCCAAGCTCGGGGGCGGGATGAAAAACTGTTTTTT CASSQARGRDEKLFF
TRBD2 TRBJ2-2 TRBV24-1 NA TGTGCCACCAGTGACCCCGGTCCTAGCGGGATCACCGGGGAGCTGTTTTTT CATSDPGPSGITGELFF
NA TRBJ1-1 TRBV18 NA TGTGCCAGCTCACAGGGGTCGAACACTGAAGCTTTCTTT CASSQGSNTEAFF
NA TRBJ2-1 TRBV15 NA TGTGCCACCAGGGAGCCTGGGGGGGGCAGGGAGCAGTTCTTC CATREPGGGREQFF
TRBD1 TRBJ2-7 TRBV5-1 NA TGCGCCAGCAGCCAGATGGGACAGGGAAGCTCCTACGAGCAGTACTTC CASSQMGQGSSYEQYF
NA TRBJ1-4 TRBV4-1 NA TGCGCCAGCAGCCAAGATTCGGGTTTTGGGGTTGAAAAACTGTTTTTT CASSQDSGFGVEKLFF
TRBD2 TRBJ2-7 TRBV5-5 NA TGTGCCAGCAGCGGCGGGGGAACCACCTACGAGCAGTACTTC CASSGGGTTYEQYF
NA TRBJ2-3 TRBV10-3 once TGTGCCATCAGTGGACTCAAAGCGGATACGCAGTATTTT CAISGLKADTQYF
TRBD2 TRBJ2-3 TRBV11-3 NA TGTGCCAGCAGCTTAGAAAGGACTAGCGGGAGGGCCTATCATACGCAGTATTTT CASSLERTSGRAYHTQYF
NA TRBJ2-3 TRBV7-2 NA TGTGCCAGCAGCTTAGGCGTAGAAACAGATACGCAGTATTTT CASSLGVETDTQYF
NA TRBJ2-1 TRBV19 NA TGTGCCAGTAGGGACGGAATATTCTCCTACAATGAGCAGTTCTTC CASRDGIFSYNEQFF
NA TRBJ1-5 TRBV30 NA TGTGCCTGGAGTGAGCAGAGATGGCAGCCCCAGCATTTT CAWSEQRWQPQHF
NA TRBJ1-4 TRBV19 NA TGTGCCAGTAGTTTCCCGAGACGCATTAATCGGGAAAAACTGTTTTTT CASSFPRRINREKLFF
NA TRBJ2-5 TRBV6-2/TRBV6-3 NA TGTGCCAGCAGTTACTTTAACCGGGACGGAAGCCAAGAGACCCAGTACTTC CASSYFNRDGSQETQYF
NA TRBJ1-2 TRBV14 NA TGTGCCAGCAGCGAATTTAAGGGCTACTATGGCTACACCTTC CASSEFKGYYGYTF
TRBD2 TRBJ2-7 TRBV5-8 NA TGTGCCAGCACTCGACACACTAGCGGGGGGCCCTCCTACGAGCAGTACTTC CASTRHTSGGPSYEQYF
NA TRBJ2-5 TRBV2 NA TGTGCCAGCAGAGAGGGGGGGACCCAGTACTTC CASREGGTQYF
NA TRBJ2-1 TRBV24-1 few TGTGCCACCAGTGACAAACAGGGCCGCAATGAGCAGTTCTTC CATSDKQGRNEQFF
TRBD2 TRBJ2-2 TRBV4-2 NA TGTGCCAGCAGCCAGCCTCTAGCGGGGGGGCTTGGCACCGGGGAGCTGTTTTTT CASSQPLAGGLGTGELFF
TRBD1 TRBJ2-7 TRBV10-3 NA TGTGCCATCAGCAACCGACAGGGTTCCTACGAGCAGTACTTC CAISNRQGSYEQYF
NA TRBJ1-1 TRBV13 few TGTGCCAGCAGCTTAAGGGTAAACACTGAAGCTTTCTTT CASSLRVNTEAFF
NA TRBJ2-3 TRBV7-9 NA TGTGCCAGCAGCTTACAGGGCACAGATACGCAGTATTTT CASSLQGTDTQYF
TRBD2 TRBJ2-4 TRBV6-6 NA TGTGCCAGCAGTCGCACATACAAGGGACTAGCGGGAGGGCGGGGAAACATTCAGTACTTC CASSRTYKGLAGGRGNIQYF
TRBD1 TRBJ2-7 TRBV11-2 NA TGTGCCAGCAGCTTAATCGAGGGACAGGCGCCCTACGAGCAGTACTTC CASSLIEGQAPYEQYF
TRBD1 TRBJ1-3 TRBV29-1 NA TGCAGCGGCGAATTTCAGGACAGGATTAGAAACACCATATATTTT CSGEFQDRIRNTIYF
NA TRBJ2-2 TRBV11-3 NA TGTGCCAGCAGCTCCCTCCGGTTTCGGGTCACCGGGGAGCTGTTTTTT CASSSLRFRVTGELFF
NA TRBJ1-6 TRBV10-1 few TGCGCCAGCAAAGGGCCTCATGGGGGCAATTCACCCCTCCACTTT CASKGPHGGNSPLHF
NA TRBJ1-2 TRBV30 NA TGTGCCTGGAGCGCACAAGTCGGGATCAACTATGGCTACACCTTC CAWSAQVGINYGYTF
NA TRBJ2-3 TRBV13 NA TGTGCCAGCAGCTTAAGTCCAGCGGGAGATACGCAGTATTTT CASSLSPAGDTQYF
NA TRBJ2-4 TRBV6-5 NA TGTGCCAGCAGCCATACAACGTCGGCGGCGTGGTTT CASSHTTSAAWF
NA TRBJ2-1 TRBV11-3 NA TGTGCCAGCAGCTTATCGGAGGGCCCTTACAATGAGCAGTTCTTC CASSLSEGPYNEQFF
NA TRBJ1-1 TRBV29-1 NA TGCAGCGGGGAGGGATCGCGGGGAGGCACTGAAGCTTTCTTT CSGEGSRGGTEAFF
NA TRBJ2-5 TRBV5-4 NA TGTGCCAGCAGCTTGGCTAGCCAGGGGCAAGAGACCCAGTACTTC CASSLASQGQETQYF
NA TRBJ2-6 TRBV6-1 few TGTGCCAGCAGTGAACGGGTCACCGGGGCCAACGTCCTGACTTTC CASSERVTGANVLTF
NA TRBJ2-5 TRBV2 NA TGTGCCAGCACGGGACCCACGTACCAAGAGACCCAGTACTTC CASTGPTYQETQYF
TRBD1 TRBJ1-2 TRBV28 few TGTGCCAGCAACGTGGGTGTAGACAGGGGGAATGGCTACACCTTC CASNVGVDRGNGYTF
TRBD2 TRBJ2-1 TRBV6-2/TRBV6-3 NA TGTGCCAGCAGCGTACCGGGACTAGACATGATCAATGAGCAGTTCTTC CASSVPGLDMINEQFF
NA TRBJ2-7 TRBV5-4 few TGTGCCAGCAGCCTAGACATGACCTACGAGCAGTACTTC CASSLDMTYEQYF
NA TRBJ1-1 TRBV6-5 NA TGTGCCAGCAGTTACCGGGGGGCGCGGGCTGAAGCTTTCTTT CASSYRGARAEAFF
NA TRBJ2-7 TRBV5-1 NA TGCGCCAGCAGCTTTAAAGGCGGAGGGTACGAGCAGTACTTC CASSFKGGGYEQYF